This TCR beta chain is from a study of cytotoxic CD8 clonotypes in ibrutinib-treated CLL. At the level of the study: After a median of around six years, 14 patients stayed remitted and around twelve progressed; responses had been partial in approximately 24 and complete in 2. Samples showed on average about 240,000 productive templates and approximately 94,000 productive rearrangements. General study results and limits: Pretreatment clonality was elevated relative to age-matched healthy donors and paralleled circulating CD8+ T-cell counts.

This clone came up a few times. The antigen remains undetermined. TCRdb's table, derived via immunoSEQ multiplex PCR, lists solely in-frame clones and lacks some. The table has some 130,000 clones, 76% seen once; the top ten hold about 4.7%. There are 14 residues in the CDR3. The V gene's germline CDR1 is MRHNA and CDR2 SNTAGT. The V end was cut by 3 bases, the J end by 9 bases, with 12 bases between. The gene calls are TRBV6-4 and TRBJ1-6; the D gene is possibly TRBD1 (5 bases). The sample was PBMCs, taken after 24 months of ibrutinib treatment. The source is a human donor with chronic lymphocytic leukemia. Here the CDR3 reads CASSDGGAGSPLHF. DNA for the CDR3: TGTGCCAGCAGTGATGGCGGGGCCGGTTCACCCCTCCACTTT.